This TCR beta chain comes out of a study of response to subunit inactivated influenza vaccine. J was trimmed by 4 bases and V by 2 bases; bases with no gene match: 6. CDR1 SEHNR and CDR2 FQNEAQ come from the germline V gene (reference sequence). The CDR3 spans 15 residues. A single record per CDR3 protein comes from TCRdb applying MiXCR to the RT-PCR reads. The sample consists of 180,000 or so distinct CDR3 sequences, about 12% of them appearing once. These data were likewise used in another study, on T cells expressing NK-cell markers. That source reports: 5'RACE template switching with UMIs produced the TCR beta cDNA. Investigators obtained TCR beta repertoires from sorted CD3+CD56+NKG2C+, CD3+CD56+NKG2C- and CD3+CD56-NKG2C+ T cells. The study sequenced eight donors, seven HCMV-seropositive and one seronegative. Uncertainty persisted over the HCMV specificity of expanded NKG2C+ T cell clones.

The sample here was CD8+ T cells sorted from PBMCs, taken about 13 days after vaccination. The TCR comes from a man aged 50 to 60 who received an inactivated influenza vaccine. The chain carries TRBV7-9 and TRBJ2-7, with 9 positions matching TRBD2. CDR3 in amino acids: CASSLITREGYEQYF. CDR3 bases: TGTGCCAGCAGCTTAATCACGCGGGAGGGGTACGAGCAGTACTTC.